Each of the 14 T cell receptor beta chains below was sequenced from the same sample in a study of blood T cell repertoires in COVID-19 (dated by TCRdb to the early 2020s). The library relied on the immunoSEQ multiplex PCR assay. Not all clones reach the TCRdb copy of this immuneACCESS table, which keeps in-frame sequences only. Checked studies attribute under half of the gap to unresolved V genes and leave the rest unexplained. This sample lists about 360,000 clones; around 90% were detected once. Around 2% of the sample belongs to the ten largest clones. What was sequenced was PBMCs or T cells enriched from blood (not recorded which). Receptors were obtained from a woman aged 40 to 50 with acute COVID-19.

V gene TRBV10-2 combines with J gene TRBJ1-2, with D perhaps matching TRBD1 (6 bases). Germline CDR1 and CDR2: WSHSY and SAAADI. V was clipped by 8 bases and J by 6 bases, with 13 bases between them. The CDR3 spans 12 residues. The CDR3 DNA follows: TGCGCCAGCCTACAGGGAGCGGATGGCTACACCTTC. Its translation: CASLQGADGYTF.

A few counts support this clone. V and J are TRBV5-4 and TRBJ2-1; TRBD2 might be the D (6 bases). This CDR3 has 13 amino acids. V gave up 4 bases and J gave up 10 bases, with 15 bases separating them. Per germline, CDR1 SGHNT and CDR2 YYREEE (reference sequence). This CDR3 reads CASSAYWGEEQFF. CDR3 sequence (DNA): TGTGCCAGCAGCGCCTACTGGGGGGAAGAGCAGTTCTTC.

The chain carries TRBV9 and TRBJ2-5; 11 bases line up with TRBD2. The V and J ends lost 4 bases and 5 bases, in that order; junction bases with no gene match: 4. This CDR3 region has 14 residues. CDR1 is SGDLS and CDR2 is YYNGEE in the germline V gene. The CDR3 DNA is TGTGCCAGCAGCTTTAGCGGGGGGGGCGAGACCCAGTACTTC. This sequence encodes CASSFSGGGETQYF.

There are a few counts of this clone. This rearrangement joins TRBV6-4 to TRBJ2-4, with TRBD1 identical over 9 bases. V trimming: 6 bases; J trimming: 8 bases; junction bases outside the gene matches: 8. Germline V gene lookup returns CDR1 MRHNA and CDR2 SNTAGT. The CDR3 spans 14 residues. Here the CDR3 reads CASSTGQGGDIQYF. The CDR3 DNA sequence: TGTGCCAGCAGCACGGGACAGGGAGGGGACATTCAGTACTTC.

The chain joins TRBV6-5 to TRBJ1-4; the match to TRBD1 covers 7 bases. Trimming removed 6 bases from V and 8 bases from J; junction bases left unmatched: 9. CDR1 is MNHEY, CDR2 SVGAGI, per germline. This CDR3 has 14 amino acids. The CDR3 loop reads CASRPTGTEEKLFF. The CDR3 DNA reads as TGTGCCAGCAGACCCACCGGGACAGAGGAAAAACTGTTTTTT.

The rearrangement joins TRBV2 to TRBJ2-7, with 9 nucleotides matching TRBD1. Trimming at V came to 5 bases and at J to 5 bases, leaving 7 bases not matched to a gene. The CDR3 length is 14 residues. Germline CDR1 SNHLY, CDR2 FYNNEI. The CDR3 reads CASSFVTGGNEQYF. As DNA, the CDR3 is TGTGCCAGCAGTTTTGTGACAGGGGGGAACGAGCAGTACTTC.

The chain is built from TRBV5-5 and TRBJ1-4; tentatively, D is TRBD1 (5 bases). CDR3 length: 16 residues. V shed 0 bases and J shed 8 bases, with 17 bases lying between them. The germline V gene has CDR1 SGHKS and CDR2 YYEKEE (reference sequence). This chain's CDR3 is CASSLGQQAMGEKLFF. The CDR3 DNA sequence: TGTGCCAGCAGCTTGGGCCAACAGGCGATGGGCGAAAAACTGTTTTTT.

The chain uses TRBV4-1 and TRBJ1-2, with 9 positions matching TRBD1. The ends lost 1 base at V and 7 bases at J; junction bases unmatched: 4. The germline V gene has CDR1 MGHRA and CDR2 YSYEKL. The CDR3 consists of 14 residues. DNA of the CDR3: TGCGCCAGCAGCCAAGTACAGGGGGCGCGTGGCTACACCTTC. Translation gives CASSQVQGARGYTF.

The chain links TRBV19 to TRBJ1-5; weak D call: TRBD1 (5 bases). Trimming pared 10 bases from V and 5 bases from J, leaving 15 bases between. The CDR3 sequence is 13 residues long. CDR1 is LNHDA and CDR2 is SQIVND in the germline V gene (reference sequence). The CDR3 coding sequence is TGTGCCATAGGCAGGGTGAGCGATCAGCCCCAGCATTTT. Protein product: CAIGRVSDQPQHF. Using reference TRBV19 and TRBJ1-5 for the parts outside the CDR3, the full variable domain is DGGITQSPKYLFRKEGQNVTLSCEQNLNHDAMYWYRQDPGQGLRLIYYSQIVNDFQKGDIAEGYSVSREKKESFPLTVTSAQKNPTAFYLCAIGRVSDQPQHFGDGTRLSIL.

The chain combines TRBV19 with TRBJ2-7; D possibly corresponds to TRBD1 (6 bases). The CDR3 extends over 15 amino acids. V lost 6 bases to trimming and J lost 4 bases, with 19 bases between them. Germline values: CDR1 LNHDA, CDR2 SQIVND (reference sequence). The CDR3 is CASSREKAGEYEQYF. Written as DNA, the CDR3 is TGTGCCAGTAGCCGTGAAAAGGCAGGGGAATACGAGCAGTACTTC. The variable domain in full, completed from reference TRBV19 and TRBJ2-7, reads DGGITQSPKYLFRKEGQNVTLSCEQNLNHDAMYWYRQDPGQGLRLIYYSQIVNDFQKGDIAEGYSVSREKKESFPLTVTSAQKNPTAFYLCASSREKAGEYEQYFGPGTRLTVT.

Here the CDR3 DNA reads TGTGCCAGCAGCGGACAGGCGCGCGGAAACACCATATATTTT. It yields the protein CASSGQARGNTIYF. V usage is TRBV6-5 and J usage is TRBJ1-3; 7 bases are a match to TRBD1. Germline V gives CDR1 MNHEY, CDR2 SVGAGI. V gave up 6 bases and J gave up 4 bases; unmatched junction bases: 6. The length of the CDR3 is 14 residues.

This clone was counted once. The chain uses TRBV2 and TRBJ2-3; TRBD1 might be the D (6 bases). In germline, CDR1 is SNHLY, CDR2 FYNNEI. The V and J ends lost 6 bases and 4 bases respectively, with 14 bases between them. The CDR3 runs 14 residues. For the CDR3, the DNA is TGTGCCAGCAGGGACCTGGACAGCGCAGATACGCAGTATTTT. Its translation is CASRDLDSADTQYF.

V is TRBV12-3 or TRBV12-4 and J is TRBJ2-7; D is ambiguous. CDR3 length: 12 amino acids. Trimming took off 7 bases at V and 6 bases at J, with 13 bases between the two ends. CDR3 DNA sequence: TGTGCCAGCACCCCTAGATTCTCCGAGCAGTACTTC. This sequence encodes CASTPRFSEQYF.

The rearrangement uses TRBV27 and TRBJ1-1; 9 bases line up with TRBD1. CDR1 MNHEY and CDR2 SMNVEV come from the germline V gene (reference sequence). Germline trimming cut 1 base from V and 6 bases from J; bases unmatched to any gene: 3. CDR3 size: 14 residues. The CDR3, as DNA: TGTGCCAGCAGTTTATTGGACAGGGGCGCTGAAGCTTTCTTT. The encoded protein is CASSLLDRGAEAFF.